Below are 27 T cell receptor beta chains sequenced from a single sample in a study of response to subunit inactivated influenza vaccine. MiXCR was run by TCRdb on the RT-PCR reads, yielding one entry per CDR3 protein. This sample yields about 650,000 distinct CDR3 sequences, of which approximately 14% are seen a single time; 11% belongs to the top ten. The material was PBMCs from blood, obtained about 12 days after vaccination. The receptor set was obtained from a man between 45 and 60 years old who received an inactivated influenza vaccine.

The table lists this clonotype with a few counts. The chain is built from TRBV30 and TRBJ1-4; no firm D call. This CDR3 is built from 13 residues. Trimming removed 4 bases from V and 1 base from J, with 7 bases in between. From germline, CDR1 is GTSNPN and CDR2 SVGIG (reference sequence). The CDR3 loop reads CAWNPGTNEKLFF. CDR3 DNA: TGTGCCTGGAACCCCGGAACTAATGAAAAACTGTTTTTT.

The rearrangement uses TRBV7-2 and TRBJ1-2; TRBD1 is a possible D gene (6 bases). Per germline, CDR1 SGHTA and CDR2 FQGNSA. The CDR3 length is 14 residues. The V end lost 5 bases, the J end lost 5 bases, and 15 bases lay between the germline ends. The CDR3 coding sequence is TGTGCCAGCAGCGACCACAGGGCCCGATATGGCTACACCTTC. Its translation: CASSDHRARYGYTF.

This clonotype came up a few times. The rearrangement uses TRBV6-1 and TRBJ2-1, with 10 bases identical to TRBD2. Germline trimming cut 7 bases from V and 5 bases from J; bases unmatched to any gene: 5. Per the germline V gene, CDR1 is MNHNS and CDR2 is SASEGT. The CDR3 contains 14 residues. This CDR3 is CASTTLAGNNEQFF. The CDR3 DNA is TGTGCCAGCACCACACTAGCGGGGAACAATGAGCAGTTCTTC.

This chain connects TRBV18 to TRBJ2-1, with a possible D match to TRBD1 (6 bases). V was trimmed by 0 bases and J by 7 bases, leaving 7 bases between them. The CDR3 consists of 13 residues. Germline CDR1 is KGHSH and CDR2 is LQKENI. CDR3 sequence reads: CASSPPGQNEQFF. CDR3 DNA sequence: TGTGCCAGCTCACCACCTGGACAGAATGAGCAGTTCTTC.

The J gene is TRBJ2-1, the V gene TRBV14; D remains unclear. The V gene's germline CDR1 is SGHDN and CDR2 FVKESK. This CDR3 region has 15 residues. Trimming took 1 base from V and 7 from J, leaving 14 bases between them. In nucleotides, the CDR3 is TGTGCCAGCAGCCAAGTTCCTGGTTCGGTGAATGAGCAGTTCTTC. Translated: CASSQVPGSVNEQFF.

This clonotype occurred a few times. The gene calls are TRBV20-1 and TRBJ1-5; possibly TRBD1 for D (5 bases). CDR1 DFQATT and CDR2 SNEGSKA come from the germline V gene (reference sequence). V was shortened by 6 bases and J by 0 bases, with 9 bases between the two germline ends. The CDR3 extends over 13 amino acids. CDR3 sequence (DNA): TGCAGTGCAGGGGCAGCTAGCAATCAGCCCCAGCATTTT. Protein sequence: CSAGAASNQPQHF.

The chain has TRBV7-6 and TRBJ2-7, with D unresolved. CDR3 length equals 17 residues. Germline assignment: CDR1 SGHVS and CDR2 FNYEAQ. The ends were cut back, 0 bases at V and 1 base at J, with 16 bases in the middle. The CDR3 loop reads CASSLAVPGSSSYEQYF. CDR3 in DNA: TGTGCCAGCAGCTTAGCCGTCCCTGGGTCCTCTTCCTACGAGCAGTACTTC.

This clonotype was picked up a small number of times. The J gene is TRBJ2-5, the V gene TRBV5-1; the match to TRBD2 covers 9 bases. V was clipped by 6 bases and J by 3 bases; unmatched bases: 3. This CDR3 region has 13 residues. Germline V gives CDR1 SGHRS, CDR2 YFSETQ. CDR3 bases: TGCGCCAGCAAGATAGCGGGAGAAGAGACCCAGTACTTC. Protein: CASKIAGEETQYF.

This clonotype came up a few times. DNA of the CDR3: TGTGCCAGCAGCCCCTTGGCCAGGCTGGCGAGGGAGACCCAGTACTTC. Protein: CASSPLARLARETQYF. This rearrangement joins TRBV11-2 to TRBJ2-5; D is unresolved. The V end was cut by 5 bases, the J end by 5 bases, with 21 bases between. From germline, CDR1 is SGHAT and CDR2 FQNNGV. There are 16 residues in the CDR3.

The CDR3 loop is CSALAGGAYTQYF. CDR3 bases: TGCAGTGCTTTAGCGGGGGGGGCGTATACGCAGTATTTT. This chain uses TRBV20-1 with TRBJ2-3; the match to TRBD2 covers 11 bases. The CDR3 totals 13 residues. CDR1 is DFQATT and CDR2 is SNEGSKA in the germline V gene (reference sequence). V lost 5 bases to trimming and J lost 7 bases; unmatched junction nucleotides: 5.

This clonotype was counted between two and nine times. The chain employs TRBV5-1 and TRBJ2-3, with unresolved D. CDR1 is SGHRS and CDR2 is YFSETQ in the germline V gene. There are 16 residues in the CDR3. V lost 0 bases and J 0 bases, leaving 11 bases between the germline ends. CDR3 in amino acids: CASSLAIGSSTDTQYF. The CDR3 nucleotides are TGCGCCAGCAGCTTGGCCATAGGAAGTAGCACAGATACGCAGTATTTT.

J is TRBJ2-2 and V is TRBV12-3 or TRBV12-4; 8 nucleotides agree with TRBD2. V dropped 0 bases and J dropped 6; count of bases not matched to a gene: 6. The CDR3 contains 16 residues. CDR3 protein: CASSLAGGGFAGELFF. CDR3 nucleotide sequence: TGTGCCAGCAGTTTAGCCGGGGGGGGCTTCGCCGGGGAGCTGTTTTTT.

This clonotype has just a few counts. In DNA, the CDR3 is TGTGCCAGCAGCTTAAACAGGGGGCCTCAGCCCCAGCATTTT. Translation: CASSLNRGPQPQHF. The V gene is TRBV7-8, the J gene TRBJ1-5; the match to TRBD1 covers 9 bases. The CDR3 is 14 residues long. V shed 2 bases and J 6 bases; nucleotides not matched to a gene: 2. Per germline, CDR1 SGHVS and CDR2 FQNEAQ.

V and J are TRBV4-2 and TRBJ2-3, with TRBD1 identical over 7 bases. The CDR3 is made up of 16 amino acids. J lost 0 bases, V lost 2 bases, and 5 bases had no gene match. CDR1 and CDR2 from the germline V gene are LGHNA and YNFKEQ. The CDR3 loop is CASSQLRTGSTDTQYF. Written as DNA, the CDR3 is TGTGCCAGCAGCCAACTTCGGACAGGAAGCACAGATACGCAGTATTTT.

The rearrangement joins TRBV14 to TRBJ2-7; 7 positions match TRBD1. The ends lost 1 base at V and 6 bases at J; junction bases unmatched: 6. The germline CDR1 and CDR2 sequences are SGHDN and FVKESK. The CDR3 is 14 residues long. Here the CDR3 DNA reads TGTGCCAGCAGCCAAGGACAGGGAACGGGCGAGCAGTACTTC. Protein sequence: CASSQGQGTGEQYF.

The chain couples TRBV15 to TRBJ1-2; D remains unclear. The CDR3 is 15 residues long. V lost 1 base to trimming and J lost 4 bases, with 13 bases between them. Per germline, CDR1 LNHNV and CDR2 YYDKDF (reference sequence). This CDR3 reads CATSRGTAMTYGYTF. The CDR3 bases are TGTGCCACCAGCAGAGGAACGGCCATGACCTATGGCTACACCTTC.

This clonotype was picked up a small number of times. The chain has TRBV3-1 and TRBJ2-7, with D possibly matching TRBD1 (6 bases). CDR3 length equals 13 residues. CDR1 is LGHDT and CDR2 is YNNKEL in the germline V gene (reference sequence). V lost 4 bases and J lost 4, with 11 bases in between. CDR3 region: CASSRGRGYEQYF. The CDR3 DNA sequence: TGTGCCAGCAGCCGAGGCAGGGGTTACGAGCAGTACTTC.

This sequence joins TRBV6-5 and TRBJ2-3, with D maybe TRBD2 (6 bases). Germline lookup yields CDR1 MNHEY and CDR2 SVGAGI. The CDR3 contains 14 residues. With 4 bases removed from V and 5 bases from J, the gap between germline ends came to 13 bases. The CDR3 nucleotides are TGTGCCAGCAGTTCCCCCGGGAGAGGAGATACGCAGTATTTT. Encoded protein: CASSSPGRGDTQYF.

This clonotype has more than one count but fewer than ten. The J gene is TRBJ2-3, the V gene TRBV9, with 8 bases fitting TRBD2. The CDR3 is 14 residues long. CDR1 and CDR2 from the germline V gene are SGDLS and YYNGEE. Trimming at V came to 4 bases and at J to 2 bases, leaving 3 bases not matched to a gene. CDR3 DNA: TGTGCCAGCAGCCGTAGCGGGATCACAGATACGCAGTATTTT. Translated, it gives CASSRSGITDTQYF.

The sample holds a few counts of this clonotype. V gene TRBV19 combines with J gene TRBJ2-7; D call uncertain. Trimming took 5 bases from V and 6 from J, leaving 17 bases between them. The CDR3 loop spans 14 amino acids. Germline values: CDR1 LNHDA, CDR2 SQIVND (reference sequence). CDR3 DNA sequence: TGTGCCAGTAGTTTTGGATGGGCCCGTGGCGAGCAGTACTTC. Protein product: CASSFGWARGEQYF.

Comments on this clonotype: At one end, the junction sequence differs from germline, possibly due to a read error. This chain uses TRBV20-1 with TRBJ2-2, with 9 bases identical to TRBD2. The CDR3 contains 16 residues. Germline values: CDR1 DFQATT, CDR2 SNEGSKA (reference sequence). The CDR3 is CCARSGLARNTGELFF. As DNA, the CDR3 is TGCTGTGCTAGATCCGGACTAGCGAGGAACACCGGGGAGCTGTTTTTT.

This clonotype showed up just a few times. The CDR3 DNA reads TGCAGTGCTAGAGTGACTAGCGGGAGCTCAGAGACCCAGTACTTC. Encoded protein: CSARVTSGSSETQYF. V is TRBV20-1 and J is TRBJ2-5, with 12 positions matching TRBD2. Looked up from germline, CDR1 is DFQATT and CDR2 is SNEGSKA (reference sequence). CDR3 length equals 15 residues. The trim removed 1 base at V and 4 bases at J, leaving 4 bases unmatched.

The table lists this clonotype with a few counts. The V call is TRBV28, the J call TRBJ2-1, with 9 bases that match TRBD1. The CDR3 sequence is 15 residues long. V dropped 4 bases and J dropped 6; count of bases not matched to a gene: 7. Germline loops: CDR1 MDHEN, CDR2 SYDVKM. The CDR3 sequence: CASSSPGQGFNEQFF. DNA for the CDR3: TGTGCCAGCAGTTCTCCGGGACAGGGCTTCAATGAGCAGTTCTTC.

V usage is TRBV25-1 and J usage is TRBJ2-2; the D is unclear. The CDR3 consists of 15 residues. Germline lookup yields CDR1 MGHDK and CDR2 SYGVNS. The V end was cut by 1 base, the J end by 0 bases, with 6 bases between. The CDR3 spells CASSESVSNTGELFF. CDR3 in DNA: TGTGCCAGCAGTGAATCGGTCTCGAACACCGGGGAGCTGTTTTTT.

The chain recombines TRBV11-2 with TRBJ2-7; 9 bases match TRBD2. Germline CDR1 and CDR2: SGHAT and FQNNGV. J gave up 6 bases and V 3 bases, and 12 bases lay outside the gene matches. The CDR3 has 16 residues. DNA of the CDR3: TGTGCCAGCAGCTTGGGGCGGGAGGGCCCCCGGAGCGAGCAGTACTTC. This gives the protein CASSLGREGPRSEQYF.

The chain couples TRBV20-1 to TRBJ2-3; no clear D. V lost 3 bases to trimming and J lost 2 bases, with 12 bases between them. The CDR3 has 14 residues. The germline V gene encodes CDR1 DFQATT and CDR2 SNEGSKA (reference sequence). The CDR3 DNA is TGCAGTGCTAGGCCGCAGCCTTTCACAGATACGCAGTATTTT. This codes for CSARPQPFTDTQYF.

This clonotype has a handful of counts. V is TRBV7-9 and J is TRBJ2-7; D uncertain. V shed 7 bases and J shed 3 bases, with 7 bases lying between them. From germline, CDR1 is SEHNR and CDR2 FQNEAQ (reference sequence). The CDR3 runs to 11 residues. The CDR3 region is CASTDGYEQYF. Here the CDR3 DNA reads TGTGCCAGCACCGACGGCTACGAGCAGTACTTC.